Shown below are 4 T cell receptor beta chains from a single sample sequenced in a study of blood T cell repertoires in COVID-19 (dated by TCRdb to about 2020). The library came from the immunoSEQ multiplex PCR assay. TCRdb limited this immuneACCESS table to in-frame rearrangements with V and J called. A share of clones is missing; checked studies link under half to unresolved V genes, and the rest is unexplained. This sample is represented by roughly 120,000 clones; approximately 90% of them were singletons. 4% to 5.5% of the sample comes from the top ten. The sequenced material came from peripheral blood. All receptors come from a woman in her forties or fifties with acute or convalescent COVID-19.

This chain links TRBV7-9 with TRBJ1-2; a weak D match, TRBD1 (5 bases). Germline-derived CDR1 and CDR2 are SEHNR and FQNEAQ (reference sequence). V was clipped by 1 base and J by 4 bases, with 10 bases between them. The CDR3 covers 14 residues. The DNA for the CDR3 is TGTGCCAGCAGCTTAGTTGGGGCTCCCTATGGCTACACCTTC. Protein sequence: CASSLVGAPYGYTF.

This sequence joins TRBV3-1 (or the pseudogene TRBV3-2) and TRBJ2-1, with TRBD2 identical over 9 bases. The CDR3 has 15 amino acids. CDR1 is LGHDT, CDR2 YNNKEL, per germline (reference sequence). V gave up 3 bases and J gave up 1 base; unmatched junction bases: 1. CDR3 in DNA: TGTGCCAGCAGCCAGGCGGGAGGGTCCTACAATGAGCAGTTCTTC. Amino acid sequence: CASSQAGGSYNEQFF.

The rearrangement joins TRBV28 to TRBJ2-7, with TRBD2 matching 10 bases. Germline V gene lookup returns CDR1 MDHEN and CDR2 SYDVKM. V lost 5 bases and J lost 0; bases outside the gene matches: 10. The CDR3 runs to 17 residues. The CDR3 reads CASSPQGLAVYSYEQYF. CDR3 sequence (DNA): TGTGCCAGCAGTCCTCAAGGACTAGCGGTGTACTCCTACGAGCAGTACTTC.

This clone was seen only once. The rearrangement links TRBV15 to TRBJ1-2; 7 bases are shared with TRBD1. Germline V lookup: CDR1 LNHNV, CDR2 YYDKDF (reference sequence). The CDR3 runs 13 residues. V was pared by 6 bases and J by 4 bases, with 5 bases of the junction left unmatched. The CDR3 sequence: CATRSDRTYGYTF. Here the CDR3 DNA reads TGTGCCACCAGATCGGACAGGACCTATGGCTACACCTTC.